One sample yielded the 3 T cell receptor beta chains listed below, sequenced in a study of T cells in Graves' hyperthyroidism and ophthalmopathy. TCR beta CDR3 regions were amplified from RNA. The HTBI primer set served for first-round RT-PCR of the TCR CDR3. TCRdb re-called the multiplex PCR reads through MiXCR, storing one row per CDR3 protein. The sample has approximately 400,000 distinct CDR3 sequences; roughly 15% are singletons. Sequencing was carried out using blood. Receptor source: a woman in her twenties or thirties with Graves' ophthalmopathy.

The V and J genes are TRBV11-3 and TRBJ2-1; 9 nucleotides line up with TRBD2. With 3 bases clipped from V and 1 base from J, the junction kept 4 bases outside the gene matches. CDR1 and CDR2 from the germline V gene are SGHNT and YENEEA. This CDR3 has 16 residues. The CDR3 DNA follows: TGTGCCAGCAGCTTCGGTGCGGGAGGGTCCTACAATGAGCAGTTCTTC. Translating it yields CASSFGAGGSYNEQFF.

This clonotype appeared many times. The chain links TRBV5-1 to TRBJ1-4; D is uncertain. The CDR3 has 13 amino acids. Germline assignment: CDR1 SGHRS and CDR2 YFSETQ. Trimming shortened V by 3 bases and J by 6 bases, and 9 bases separated the two germline ends. The CDR3 region is CASSYLGDEKLFF. DNA of the CDR3: TGCGCCAGCAGCTACCTTGGGGATGAAAAACTGTTTTTT.

This clonotype appeared many times. This chain joins TRBV2 and TRBJ2-5; the match to TRBD2 covers 10 bases. V shed 5 bases, J shed 1 base, and the junction held 10 bases outside the gene matches. The CDR3 length is 17 residues. Germline values: CDR1 SNHLY, CDR2 FYNNEI. The CDR3 nucleotides read TGTGCCAGCAGTCGATTGGGCGAGCGGGGGGGCCAAGAGACCCAGTACTTC. Amino acids: CASSRLGERGGQETQYF. Filled out from reference TRBV2 and TRBJ2-5, the complete variable domain reads EPEVTQTPSHQVTQMGQEVILRCVPISNHLYFYWYRQILGQKVEFLVSFYNNEISEKSEIFDDQFSVERPDGSNFTLKIRSTKLEDSAMYFCASSRLGERGGQETQYFGPGTRLLVL.